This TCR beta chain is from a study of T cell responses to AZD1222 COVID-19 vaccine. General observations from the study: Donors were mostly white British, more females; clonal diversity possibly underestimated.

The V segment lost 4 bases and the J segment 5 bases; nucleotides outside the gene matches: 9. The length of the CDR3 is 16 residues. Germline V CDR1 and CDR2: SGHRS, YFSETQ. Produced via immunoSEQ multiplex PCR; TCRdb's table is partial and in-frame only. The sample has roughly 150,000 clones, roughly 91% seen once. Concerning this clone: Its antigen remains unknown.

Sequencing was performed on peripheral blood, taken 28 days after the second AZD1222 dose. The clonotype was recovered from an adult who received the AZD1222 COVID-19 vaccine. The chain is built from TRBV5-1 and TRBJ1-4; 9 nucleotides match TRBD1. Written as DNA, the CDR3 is TGCGCCAGCAGCCCGACCTGGGGGACAGGGAATGAAAAACTGTTTTTT. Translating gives CASSPTWGTGNEKLFF. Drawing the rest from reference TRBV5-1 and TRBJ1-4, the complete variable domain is KAGVTQTPRYLIKTRGQQVTLSCSPISGHRSVSWYQQTPGQGLQFLFEYFSETQRNKGNFPGRFSGRQFSNSRSEMNVSTLELGDSALYLCASSPTWGTGNEKLFFGSGTQLSVL.